These 32 T cell receptor beta chains share one sample of origin, sequenced in a study of blood T cell repertoires in COVID-19. The repertoire was sequenced with immunoSEQ multiplex PCR; TCRdb's copy has only in-frame clones and lacks some. The sample consists of just under 95,000 clones, around 81% of them appearing once. The sample consisted of peripheral blood. The receptors derive from a man between 45 and 60 years old who had recovered from COVID-19.

The V and J genes are TRBV3-1 (or the pseudogene TRBV3-2) and TRBJ1-2; D is undetermined. With 2 bases removed from V and 2 bases from J, the gap between germline ends came to 6 bases. From germline, CDR1 is LGHDT and CDR2 YNNKEL (reference sequence). This CDR3 region has 13 residues. The CDR3 reads CASSQKANYGYTF. The CDR3 DNA follows: TGTGCCAGCAGCCAAAAAGCCAACTATGGCTACACCTTC.

This clone was detected many times. The chain has TRBV7-8 and TRBJ2-1; TRBD1 might be the D (6 bases). The CDR3 loop spans 15 amino acids. V was trimmed by 7 bases and J by 7 bases, leaving 20 bases between them. Looked up from germline, CDR1 is SGHVS and CDR2 is FQNEAQ. The CDR3 spells CASTLGGTFENEQFF. The CDR3 DNA sequence: TGTGCCAGCACCCTAGGGGGTACTTTTGAAAATGAGCAGTTCTTC.

The chain carries TRBV21-1 and TRBJ1-2. TRBV21-1 represents a pseudogene. CDR3 size: 16 residues. The CDR3 bases are TGTGCCAGCAGCAAATGGCTAATCTGGGGAGCTTACGGCTACACCTTC. Protein product: CASSKWLIWGAYGYTF.

The V gene is TRBV14, the J gene TRBJ1-1, with D perhaps TRBD1 (6 bases). Germline V gives CDR1 SGHDN, CDR2 FVKESK. The CDR3 is 16 amino acids. V was clipped by 2 bases and J by 0 bases, with 13 bases between them. The CDR3, as DNA: TGTGCCAGCAGCCAATGGGGGGGCAAGATGAACACTGAAGCTTTCTTT. Residues: CASSQWGGKMNTEAFF. The variable domain in full, completed from reference TRBV14 and TRBJ1-1, reads EAGVTQFPSHSVIEKGQTVTLRCDPISGHDNLYWYRRVMGKEIKFLLHFVKESKQDESGMPNNRFLAERTGGTYSTLKVQPAELEDSGVYFCASSQWGGKMNTEAFFGQGTRLTVV.

This chain joins TRBV4-3 and TRBJ1-5; D unclear. Trimming shortened V by 0 bases and J by 7 bases, and 16 bases separated the two germline ends. This CDR3 contains 16 residues. CDR1 and CDR2 (germline): LGHNA, YSLEER. CDR3: CASSQEVTAAGQPQHF. In DNA form, the CDR3 reads TGCGCCAGCAGCCAAGAAGTAACCGCGGCGGGACAGCCCCAGCATTTT.

The chain couples TRBV5-8 to TRBJ2-2, with D possibly TRBD2 on 6 matching bases. With 6 bases removed from V and 0 bases from J, the gap between germline ends came to 21 bases. The CDR3 consists of 18 residues. Germline V CDR1 and CDR2: SGHTS, YDEGEE. The chain's CDR3 is CASTPTGLAYTNTGELFF. For the CDR3, the DNA is TGTGCCAGCACCCCGACCGGGCTAGCGTATACGAACACCGGGGAGCTGTTTTTT.

This clone showed up just a few times. V gene TRBV5-6 combines with J gene TRBJ1-1; 8 bases are a match to TRBD1. Germline V gives CDR1 SGHDT, CDR2 YYEEEE. CDR3 length: 14 residues. J was trimmed by 1 base and V by 6 bases; bases with no gene match: 5. The CDR3 coding sequence is TGTGCCAGCAAGTTCGGGACAGGGAACACTGAAGCTTTCTTT. Translation: CASKFGTGNTEAFF.

The gene calls are TRBV10-1 and TRBJ1-1; 7 nucleotides agree with TRBD1. The CDR3 length is 14 residues. Germline CDR1 reads WNHNN; CDR2 reads SYGVQD (reference sequence). Trimming cost V 6 bases and J 4 bases; bases outside gene matches: 8. DNA for the CDR3: TGCGCCAGCAGCATCGACAGGGTCTTCACTGAAGCTTTCTTT. Protein: CASSIDRVFTEAFF.

The chain uses TRBV5-1 and TRBJ2-1; 10 positions agree with TRBD2. Germline loops: CDR1 SGHRS, CDR2 YFSETQ. The V segment lost 0 bases and the J segment 8 bases; nucleotides outside the gene matches: 11. The CDR3 totals 17 residues. Written as DNA, the CDR3 is TGCGCCAGCAGCTTGGAATTGGCTAGCGGGAGCGCTGATGAGCAGTTCTTC. This sequence encodes CASSLELASGSADEQFF.

V gene TRBV6-6 combines with J gene TRBJ1-2; a weak D match, TRBD1 (6 bases). The CDR3 contains 13 residues. The V gene's germline CDR1 is MNHNY and CDR2 SVGAGI (reference sequence). V was clipped by 2 bases and J by 8 bases, with 12 bases between them. In DNA, the CDR3 is TGTGCCAGCAGTTACCCACAGGGTCGAGGCTACACCTTC. Translation gives CASSYPQGRGYTF.

The V and J genes are TRBV18 and TRBJ2-7, with 10 bases lining up with TRBD1. Looked up from germline, CDR1 is KGHSH and CDR2 is LQKENI. Germline trimming cut 4 bases from V and 3 bases from J; bases unmatched to any gene: 6. The CDR3 is 15 residues long. CDR3 amino acids: CASSLGTGAYYEQYF. In DNA, the CDR3 is TGTGCCAGCTCACTCGGGACAGGGGCATACTACGAGCAGTACTTC.

V usage is TRBV7-6 and J usage is TRBJ2-7, with no clear D. The CDR3 runs 11 residues. The V and J ends lost 5 bases and 3 bases respectively, with 5 bases between them. CDR1 is SGHVS, CDR2 FNYEAQ, per germline. CDR3 region: CASSADYEQYF. Written as DNA, the CDR3 is TGTGCCAGCAGCGCAGACTACGAGCAGTACTTC. The variable domain in full, with the rest retrieved from reference TRBV7-6 and TRBJ2-7, is GAGVSQSPRYKVTKRGQDVALRCDPISGHVSLYWYRQALGQGPEFLTYFNYEAQQDKSGLPNDRFSAERPEGSISTLTIQRTEQRDSAMYRCASSADYEQYFGPGTRLTVT.

This clone was counted a few times. J is TRBJ2-7 and V is TRBV6-5; 8 bases match TRBD2. V shed 5 bases, J shed 5 bases, and the junction held 11 bases outside the gene matches. This CDR3 region has 15 residues. CDR1 is MNHEY and CDR2 is SVGAGI in the germline V gene. The CDR3 region is CASSKGTGGQNEQYF. CDR3 DNA: TGTGCCAGCAGTAAGGGGACGGGAGGGCAGAACGAGCAGTACTTC.

The V gene is TRBV28, the J gene TRBJ1-4; TRBD1 might be the D (6 bases). V lost 6 bases, J lost 6 bases, and 14 bases lay in between. Per the germline V gene, CDR1 is MDHEN and CDR2 is SYDVKM. This CDR3 is 14 amino acids long. In DNA, the CDR3 is TGTGCCAGCAGCGGGGGGGCGCCTTATGAAAAACTGTTTTTT. This codes for CASSGGAPYEKLFF.

V gene TRBV7-9 combines with J gene TRBJ2-5, with 10 positions matching TRBD1. CDR3 length: 16 residues. CDR1 is SEHNR and CDR2 is FQNEAQ in the germline V gene (reference sequence). After removal of 5 bases from V and 4 bases from J, the junction contained 10 bases not matched to a gene. The CDR3 DNA sequence: TGTGCCAGCAGCATGACAGGGGGCCTGATCGGAGAGACCCAGTACTTC. Translating gives CASSMTGGLIGETQYF.

The rearrangement joins TRBV6-2 or TRBV6-3 to TRBJ2-7; a weak D match, TRBD1 (8 bases). The germline V and J ends were trimmed by 6 bases and 2 bases, with 14 bases remaining between them. The CDR3 has 14 amino acids. Germline V gene lookup returns CDR1 MNHEY and CDR2 SVGEGT. CDR3 in amino acids: CASSSQGGTYEQYF. DNA of the CDR3: TGTGCCAGCAGCTCACAGGGGGGGACCTACGAGCAGTACTTC.

The V and J genes are TRBV30 and TRBJ1-1; TRBD1 matches 8 bases. The V segment lost 0 bases and the J segment 1 base; nucleotides outside the gene matches: 4. Germline CDR1 and CDR2: GTSNPN and SVGIG (reference sequence). There are 15 residues in the CDR3. The CDR3, as DNA: TGTGCCTGGAGTGTTACAGGGGGACGGAACACTGAAGCTTTCTTT. Translating it yields CAWSVTGGRNTEAFF.

V and J are TRBV6-5 and TRBJ1-1; D is undetermined. CDR3 length: 14 residues. Germline V gene sequence: CDR1 MNHEY, CDR2 SVGAGI. The V end lost 7 bases, the J end lost 1 base, and 13 bases lay between the germline ends. The CDR3 loop is CASMLNGGNTEAFF. DNA for the CDR3: TGTGCCAGCATGTTGAACGGAGGGAACACTGAAGCTTTCTTT.

This clone was found once. The chain recombines TRBV20-1 with TRBJ2-1; TRBD2 aligns across 11 bases. Germline CDR1 reads DFQATT; CDR2 reads SNEGSKA (reference sequence). The CDR3 is 11 residues long. Losses at the gene ends were 5 bases for V and 15 bases for J; bases not matched to a gene: 6. CDR3: CSAQYSGRGFF. DNA of the CDR3: TGCAGTGCTCAATATAGCGGGAGGGGGTTCTTC.

In this sample, this clone turned up a few times. This sequence joins TRBV5-1 and TRBJ2-7; TRBD2 matches at 12 bases. The CDR3 totals 16 residues. The trim removed 7 bases at V and 9 bases at J, leaving 17 bases unmatched. Germline CDR1 is SGHRS and CDR2 is YFSETQ. CDR3 in amino acids: CASGDGLAGSFRGQYF. The CDR3, as DNA: TGCGCCAGCGGGGACGGACTAGCGGGATCCTTCCGAGGGCAGTACTTC.

The sample holds a few counts of this clone. The chain employs TRBV27 and TRBJ1-5; a weak D match, TRBD1 (5 bases). The germline gives CDR1 MNHEY, CDR2 SMNVEV (reference sequence). There are 15 residues in the CDR3. With 3 bases removed from V and 4 bases from J, the gap between germline ends came to 13 bases. The CDR3, as DNA: TGTGCCAGCAGTTTGCAGGGCGTTAGGAATCAGCCCCAGCATTTT. Translation gives CASSLQGVRNQPQHF.

The chain combines TRBV2 with TRBJ2-7; D gene uncertain. The CDR3 spans 13 residues. Per the germline V gene, CDR1 is SNHLY and CDR2 is FYNNEI. Trimming left V 8 bases short and J 0 bases short, with 11 bases between. In DNA, the CDR3 is TGTGCCAGCGGCAGACTGGCCTCCTACGAGCAGTACTTC. Translated: CASGRLASYEQYF.

The J gene is TRBJ2-3, the V gene TRBV6-1, with 10 bases lining up with TRBD2. Trimming removed 2 bases from V and 1 base from J; junction bases left unmatched: 6. The CDR3 has 17 amino acids. CDR1 is MNHNS, CDR2 SASEGT, per germline. In DNA form, the CDR3 reads TGTGCCAGCAGTGAAAGGCGCCTAGCGGGGGGCACAGATACGCAGTATTTT. Translated, it gives CASSERRLAGGTDTQYF.

The rearrangement uses TRBV7-9 and TRBJ1-5; TRBD1 aligns across 9 bases. J gave up 7 bases and V 1 base, and 2 bases lay outside the gene matches. CDR1 is SEHNR and CDR2 is FQNEAQ in the germline V gene (reference sequence). This CDR3 has 14 residues. DNA for the CDR3: TGTGCCAGCAGCTTAGAGACAGGGGGACAGCCCCAGCATTTT. It is translated as CASSLETGGQPQHF.

The rearrangement uses TRBV11-2 and TRBJ2-3; 13 positions agree with TRBD2. Germline values: CDR1 SGHAT, CDR2 FQNNGV. The CDR3 is 15 amino acids. Germline trimming cut 5 bases from V and 6 bases from J; bases unmatched to any gene: 5. CDR3 in amino acids: CASSQGLAGSDTQYF. CDR3 coding DNA: TGTGCCAGCAGCCAGGGACTAGCGGGGAGCGATACGCAGTATTTT.

The chain recombines TRBV5-1 with TRBJ2-5; 10 positions match TRBD2. V was pared by 7 bases and J by 4 bases, with 10 bases of the junction left unmatched. The CDR3 has 15 residues. In germline, CDR1 is SGHRS, CDR2 YFSETQ. CDR3 sequence reads: CASGLGASGGETQYF. The CDR3 region has the DNA TGCGCCAGCGGGCTCGGGGCTAGCGGGGGAGAGACCCAGTACTTC.

V gene TRBV5-1 combines with J gene TRBJ2-7; 9 bases fit TRBD2. The germline V gene has CDR1 SGHRS and CDR2 YFSETQ. The CDR3 spans 15 residues. V shed 0 bases and J 6 bases; nucleotides not matched to a gene: 7. The CDR3 sequence is CASSLAGGGGIEQYF. DNA of the CDR3: TGCGCCAGCAGCTTGGCGGGCGGGGGGGGGATCGAGCAGTACTTC.

V gene TRBV20-1 combines with J gene TRBJ2-7; possibly TRBD2 for D (6 bases). The length of the CDR3 is 11 residues. V lost 3 bases, J lost 3 bases, and 6 bases lay in between. CDR1 and CDR2 (germline): DFQATT, SNEGSKA (reference sequence). The CDR3 spells CSARTSYEQYF. CDR3 DNA: TGCAGTGCTAGGACTAGCTACGAGCAGTACTTC.

The chain has TRBV6-5 and TRBJ1-6, with no clear D. V lost 4 bases to trimming and J lost 5 bases, with 6 bases between them. Germline V gene sequence: CDR1 MNHEY, CDR2 SVGAGI. The CDR3 loop spans 13 amino acids. CDR3 region: CASSLVNNSPLHF. In DNA form, the CDR3 reads TGTGCCAGCAGTTTAGTGAATAATTCACCCCTCCACTTT.

The chain is built from TRBV3-1 (or the pseudogene TRBV3-2) and TRBJ2-1, with 7 positions matching TRBD1. This CDR3 has 14 amino acids. Looked up from germline, CDR1 is LGHDT and CDR2 is YNNKEL (reference sequence). The V gene end was trimmed by 9 bases and the J gene end by 4 bases; junction bases not matched to a gene: 9. The CDR3 protein is CASTRQGTYNEQFF. The CDR3 coding sequence is TGTGCCAGTACCCGACAGGGCACTTACAATGAGCAGTTCTTC.

This chain uses TRBV19 with TRBJ1-4, with 9 bases aligning to TRBD1. The CDR3 runs 13 residues. Looked up from germline, CDR1 is LNHDA and CDR2 is SQIVND (reference sequence). V dropped 9 bases and J dropped 8; count of bases not matched to a gene: 7. The CDR3 is CASTGGVVEKLFF. CDR3 DNA sequence: TGTGCCAGCACAGGGGGCGTTGTCGAAAAACTGTTTTTT. Combining the CDR3 with reference TRBV19 and TRBJ1-4 gives the whole variable domain DGGITQSPKYLFRKEGQNVTLSCEQNLNHDAMYWYRQDPGQGLRLIYYSQIVNDFQKGDIAEGYSVSREKKESFPLTVTSAQKNPTAFYLCASTGGVVEKLFFGSGTQLSVL.

This clone was observed a handful of times. This chain links TRBV24-1 with TRBJ2-2, with 9 bases that match TRBD2. Unmatched junction bases numbered 13, after V lost 4 bases and J lost 5 bases. Germline V gene data show CDR1 as KGHDR and CDR2 as SFDVKD. The CDR3 contains 18 residues. The CDR3 loop reads CATSDSRAGGSLTGELFF. The CDR3 DNA reads as TGTGCCACCAGTGACTCAAGAGCGGGGGGCTCCCTAACCGGGGAGCTGTTTTTT.